The present T cell receptor (beta chain) was sequenced within a study of blood T cell repertoires in COVID-19. Trimming removed 5 bases from V and 5 bases from J; junction bases left unmatched: 8. Germline CDR1 SGHNT, CDR2 YENEEA. This CDR3 region has 15 residues. In the authors' methods: Amplification of reference gene primers was used by the study to estimate nucleated cell counts. Here immunoSEQ multiplex PCR was the method, and the copy in TCRdb shows in-frame clones only, minus some. V, J and clone size derive from that table, while D and trimming were established from the DNA sequence. The repertoire consists of hundreds of thousands of clones, with around 90% occurring once and the leading ten covering roughly 12%.

The V and J genes are TRBV11-3 and TRBJ2-5; TRBD2 agrees at 10 bases. The sequence was obtained from a woman aged 18 to 35 who had recovered from COVID-19. The source material was peripheral blood. The CDR3 sequence is CASSPGLAALETQYF. The CDR3 DNA reads as TGTGCCAGCAGCCCAGGACTAGCGGCACTGGAGACCCAGTACTTC.